Given below is one T cell receptor beta chain in context. The CDR3 consists of 15 residues. Trimming at V came to 4 bases and at J to 4 bases, leaving 7 bases not matched to a gene. Germline loops: CDR1 SGDLS, CDR2 YYNGEE. Enrolled during active infection, Seattle patients were then followed longitudinally. As processed by the authors: By means of reference gene primer amplification, nucleated cell counts were estimated. Only in-frame clones appear in the TCRdb table, and some are missing; sequencing was by immunoSEQ multiplex PCR. The DNA was the basis for D and trimming; V, J and clone size are from that table. The repertoire holds around 300,000 clones, with 75% to 90% as singletons. These data originate in a study of blood T cell repertoires in COVID-19. Study context: Italy, Spain and the United States were the sources of the convalescent and acute COVID-19 samples. PBMCs, B-cell-depleted T cells, or T cells were the source of the cDNA or gDNA that made up the material.

Sequencing input: peripheral blood. V usage is TRBV9 and J usage is TRBJ1-2; 10 bases are a match to TRBD1. The TCR comes from a woman in her 30s with COVID-19, enrolled during active disease. DNA of the CDR3: TGTGCCAGCAGCTCCCGGGACAGGGGATCCTATGGCTACACCTTC. Its translation: CASSSRDRGSYGYTF.